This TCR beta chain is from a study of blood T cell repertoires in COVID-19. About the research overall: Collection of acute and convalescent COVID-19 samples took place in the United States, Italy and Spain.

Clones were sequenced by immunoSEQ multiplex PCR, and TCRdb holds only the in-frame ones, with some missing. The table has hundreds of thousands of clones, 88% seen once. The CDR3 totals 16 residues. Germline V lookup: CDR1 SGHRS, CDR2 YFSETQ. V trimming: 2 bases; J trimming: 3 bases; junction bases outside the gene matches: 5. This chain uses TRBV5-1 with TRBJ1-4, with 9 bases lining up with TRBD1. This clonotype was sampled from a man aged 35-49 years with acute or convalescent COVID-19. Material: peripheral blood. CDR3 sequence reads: CASSFAGTGSNEKLFF. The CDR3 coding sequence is TGCGCCAGCAGCTTCGCCGGGACAGGGTCTAATGAAAAACTGTTTTTT.